This T cell receptor (beta chain) was captured in a study of T cells in Graves' hyperthyroidism and ophthalmopathy. Regions amplified from RNA transcripts were the TCR beta CDR3 regions. The HTBI set primed first-round TCR CDR3 RT-PCR. One entry per CDR3 protein results from TCRdb running MiXCR on the multiplex PCR reads. Of hundreds of thousands of distinct CDR3 sequences in the sample, about 14% were seen once. Trimming stripped 0 bases from V and 1 base from J, with 13 bases between. Looked up from germline, CDR1 is LGHDT and CDR2 is YNNKEL (reference sequence). This CDR3 region has 16 residues. This clonotype was seen at least ten times. Its antigen is undetermined. Study results and limitations: Separating ophthalmopathy from stable hyperthyroidism was achieved by a 13 V-J model. Ophthalmopathy got predicted by the model a median about six months before its onset.

Lactation, pregnancy, other autoimmune disease or uncontrolled infection led to exclusion of patients. This sequence was found in a woman aged 45-60 years with Graves' ophthalmopathy. V and J are TRBV3-1 and TRBJ2-7, with D possibly called TRBD1 or TRBD2 (6 bases each). Sequenced input: blood. This chain's CDR3 is CASSQDPGAQSYEQYF. The DNA for the CDR3 is TGTGCCAGCAGCCAAGATCCGGGGGCGCAATCCTACGAGCAGTACTTC.